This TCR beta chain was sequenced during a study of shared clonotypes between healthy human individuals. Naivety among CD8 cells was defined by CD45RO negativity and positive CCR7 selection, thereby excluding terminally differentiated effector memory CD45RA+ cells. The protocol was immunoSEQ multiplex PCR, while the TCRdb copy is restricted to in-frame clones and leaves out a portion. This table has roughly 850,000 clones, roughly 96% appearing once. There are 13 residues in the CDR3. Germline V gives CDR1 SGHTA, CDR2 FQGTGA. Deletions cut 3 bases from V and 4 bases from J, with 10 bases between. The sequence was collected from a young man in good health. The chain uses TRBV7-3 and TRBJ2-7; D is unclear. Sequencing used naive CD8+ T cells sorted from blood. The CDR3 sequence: CASSFMDGYEQYF. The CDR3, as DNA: TGTGCCAGCAGCTTTATGGACGGGTACGAGCAGTACTTC.